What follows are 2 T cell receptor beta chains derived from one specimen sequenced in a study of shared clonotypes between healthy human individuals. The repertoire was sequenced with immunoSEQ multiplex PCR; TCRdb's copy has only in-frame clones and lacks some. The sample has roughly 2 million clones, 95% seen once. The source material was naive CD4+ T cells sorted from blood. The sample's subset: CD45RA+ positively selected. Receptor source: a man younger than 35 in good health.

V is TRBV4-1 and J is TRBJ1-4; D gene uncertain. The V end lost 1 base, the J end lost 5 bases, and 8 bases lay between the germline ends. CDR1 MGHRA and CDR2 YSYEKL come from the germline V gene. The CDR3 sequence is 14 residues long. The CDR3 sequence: CASSQAGWNEKLFF. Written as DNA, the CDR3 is TGCGCCAGCAGCCAAGCGGGGTGGAATGAAAAACTGTTTTTT.

This chain's CDR3 is CAISEYGVGDTQYF. CDR3 nucleotide sequence: TGTGCCATCAGTGAGTACGGGGTTGGAGATACGCAGTATTTT. The V and J genes are TRBV10-3 and TRBJ2-3; D is possibly TRBD2 (5 bases). The length of the CDR3 is 14 residues. V was shortened by 1 base and J by 5 bases, with 10 bases between the two germline ends. Germline CDR1 reads ENHRY; CDR2 reads SYGVKD.